A selection of T cell receptor beta chains follows, all from one sample in a study of shared clonotypes between healthy human individuals. Sequencing used immunoSEQ multiplex PCR; TCRdb keeps in-frame clones, though not all of them. The sample has 2.3 million or so clones, approximately 95% seen once. Sequenced input: naive CD4+ T cells from PBMCs. The source is a man younger than 30 in good health. Some clones in this sample may be carry-over from other donors' samples. Both conserved end residues are part of each CDR3. The order of the fields is CDR3 DNA, CDR3 protein, clone size, D gene, V gene, J gene. D genes are given only for firm matches. The listing skips clone size in some rows; elsewhere it reads once, few, many or a size class.

CDR3 DNA: TGTGCCAGCTCACCAAAAACCCCTAAAAACCAAGAGACCCAGTACTTC
CDR3 protein: CASSPKTPKNQETQYF
clone size: -
D gene: -
V gene: TRBV18
J gene: TRBJ2-5

CDR3 DNA: TGTGCCAGCACCTCCCAAAAGCCGGTACCCTATTACAATGAGCAGTTCTTC
CDR3 protein: CASTSQKPVPYYNEQFF
clone size: -
D gene: -
V gene: TRBV28
J gene: TRBJ2-1

CDR3 DNA: TGCGCCAGCAGCTCGGACCTGAGCACAGATACGCAGTATTTT
CDR3 protein: CASSSDLSTDTQYF
clone size: -
D gene: -
V gene: TRBV5-1
J gene: TRBJ2-3

CDR3 DNA: TGTGCCAGCAGCTTAACAGGGTCTAATGAAGCTTTCTTT
CDR3 protein: CASSLTGSNEAFF
clone size: few
D gene: -
V gene: TRBV7-3
J gene: TRBJ1-1

CDR3 DNA: TGTGCCAGCAGTATGGGTGGAGCGGAGCAATACTATGGCTACACCTTC
CDR3 protein: CASSMGGAEQYYGYTF
clone size: -
D gene: -
V gene: TRBV2
J gene: TRBJ1-2

CDR3 DNA: TGTGCCAGCAGCCGCCGAACCCTTGAAAAACTGTTTTTT
CDR3 protein: CASSRRTLEKLFF
clone size: -
D gene: -
V gene: TRBV14
J gene: TRBJ1-4

CDR3 DNA: TGTGCCAGCTCACCAACTAGCGGAATTTACAATGAGCAGTTCTTC
CDR3 protein: CASSPTSGIYNEQFF
clone size: -
D gene: TRBD2
V gene: TRBV18
J gene: TRBJ2-1

CDR3 DNA: TGCGCCAGCAGCTTATCCAGCGGGATTGGGAATGAGCAGTTCTTC
CDR3 protein: CASSLSSGIGNEQFF
clone size: -
D gene: TRBD2
V gene: TRBV5-1
J gene: TRBJ2-1

CDR3 DNA: TGCGCCAGCAGCTTGGGCTCAGGCTTCACTGAAGCTTTCTTT
CDR3 protein: CASSLGSGFTEAFF
clone size: -
D gene: -
V gene: TRBV5-1
J gene: TRBJ1-1

CDR3 DNA: TGTGCCACCAGCGAAGGATCCGGGGCCTACGAGCAGTACTTC
CDR3 protein: CATSEGSGAYEQYF
clone size: -
D gene: -
V gene: TRBV15
J gene: TRBJ2-7

CDR3 DNA: TGCGCCAGCAGCCAAGAGGTGAACAGGGTCACTGAAGCTTTCTTT
CDR3 protein: CASSQEVNRVTEAFF
clone size: few
D gene: -
V gene: TRBV4-3
J gene: TRBJ1-1

CDR3 DNA: TGTGCCAGCAGCTTAGTACAGGGGGGAAACACCATATATTTT
CDR3 protein: CASSLVQGGNTIYF
clone size: -
D gene: TRBD1
V gene: TRBV7-2
J gene: TRBJ1-3

CDR3 DNA: TGCGCCAGCAGCTTGGCAGGGTTCACTGAAGCTTTCTTT
CDR3 protein: CASSLAGFTEAFF
clone size: -
D gene: -
V gene: TRBV5-1
J gene: TRBJ1-1

CDR3 DNA: TGCGCCAGCAGCCAGGGTACCAAGCAGTACTTC
CDR3 protein: CASSQGTKQYF
clone size: -
D gene: -
V gene: TRBV5-1
J gene: TRBJ2-7